This T cell receptor beta chain derives from a study of T-cell memory formation after mild COVID-19. Broader study findings: The appearance of some responding clones in pre-infection memory suggested that cross-reactive memory joined.

Details on this clonotype: Its antigen is currently unknown.

The CDR3 runs to 18 residues. It was 5'RACE with constant-segment primers that produced the TCR alpha and TCR beta cDNA libraries, which carried sample barcodes and UMIs. TCRdb re-analysed the 5' RACE reads in MiXCR, keeping a single row per CDR3 protein. The sample has about 300,000 distinct CDR3 sequences, approximately 19% seen once. Input material: PBMCs or a T cell subset sorted from them (not recorded which). The gene calls are TRBV21-1 and TRBJ2-5; the table names TRBD2, a call not compared with the DNA. TRBV21-1 is marked as a pseudogene. The receptor was derived from a man between 18 and 29 years old who had mild COVID-19 (a few samples of this study predate the infection). Cell type and time point are not known. Here the CDR3 DNA reads TGTGCCAGCAGCAAGGCAAAGTCGGGACTAGCACCTCTAGAGACCCAGTACTTC. Protein product: CASSKAKSGLAPLETQYF.